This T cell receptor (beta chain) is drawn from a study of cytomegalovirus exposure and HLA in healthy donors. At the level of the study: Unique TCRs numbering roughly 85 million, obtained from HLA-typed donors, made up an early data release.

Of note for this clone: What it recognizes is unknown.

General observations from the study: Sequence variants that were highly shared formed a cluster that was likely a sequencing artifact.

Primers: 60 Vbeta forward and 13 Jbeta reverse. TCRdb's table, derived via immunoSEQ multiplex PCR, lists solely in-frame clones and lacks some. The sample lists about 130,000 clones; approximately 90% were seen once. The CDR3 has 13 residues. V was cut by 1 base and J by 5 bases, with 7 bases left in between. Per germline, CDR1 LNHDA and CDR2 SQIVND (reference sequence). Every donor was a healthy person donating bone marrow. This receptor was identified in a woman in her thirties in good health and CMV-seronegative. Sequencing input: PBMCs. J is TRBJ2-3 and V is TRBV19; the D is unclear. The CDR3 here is CASSIGLLDTQYF. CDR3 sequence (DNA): TGTGCCAGTAGTATAGGACTGCTAGATACGCAGTATTTT.